This TCR beta chain derives from a study of breast tumors, draining lymph nodes, adjacent tissues. General study points: Findings are consistent with lymph node origin and intratumoral expansion of most tumor T cells. Tumors had less TCR diversity than lymph nodes, more than nontumor tissue.

Germline V gene data show CDR1 as SGDLS and CDR2 as YYNGEE. The CDR3 is made up of 15 amino acids. V was pared by 0 bases and J by 4 bases, with 10 bases between. This clonotype was recorded at least ten times. Its target is unknown. One entry per CDR3 protein results from TCRdb running MiXCR on the multiplex PCR reads. The data show over 250,000 distinct CDR3 sequences, around 30% seen once. The lymph nodes were axillary draining lymph nodes from breast cancer patients. Sequenced material: axillary lymph node tissue. The sequence derives from a female donor with breast cancer. Some clones in this sample may be carry-over from other donors' samples. V is TRBV9 and J is TRBJ1-4; weak D call: TRBD1 (5 bases). DNA of the CDR3: TGTGCCAGCAGCGTAGCCGACAGCTGTAATGAAAAACTGTTTTTT. This codes for CASSVADSCNEKLFF. Drawing the rest from reference TRBV9 and TRBJ1-4, the complete variable domain is DSGVTQTPKHLITATGQRVTLRCSPRSGDLSVYWYQQSLDQGLQFLIQYYNGEERAKGNILERFSAQQFPDLHSELNLSSLELGDSALYFCASSVADSCNEKLFFGSGTQLSVL.